The rows below give T cell receptor beta chains drawn from one sample of a study of blood T cell repertoires in COVID-19. TCRdb's table, derived via immunoSEQ multiplex PCR, lists solely in-frame clones and lacks some. The sample has 400,000 or so clones, about 90% seen once. The specimen was PBMCs or T cells enriched from blood (not recorded which). All receptors derive from a man aged 18 to 30 who had recovered from COVID-19. Each CDR3 is given with its conserved first and last residue. D genes are given only for firm matches. Size values are once, few and many counts, or a class for expanded clones, and some rows have none.

TRBV15	.	.	TRBJ2-7	TGTGCCACCAGCAGAGATTCCCGGTCGGGGTCGGAAGAGCAGTACTTC	CATSRDSRSGSEEQYF
TRBV21-1	.	.	TRBJ1-2	TGTGCCAGCAGCAAAGAATTCGGTGGAGGGAAATGTGACTATGGCTACACCTTC	CASSKEFGGGKCDYGYTF
TRBV28	TRBD1	.	TRBJ2-7	TGTGCCAGCAGTTTAAGCGACAGGGGCTACGAGCAGTACTTC	CASSLSDRGYEQYF
TRBV2	.	.	TRBJ1-1	TGTGCCAGCAGTGTAATCGAGATGAACACTGAAGCTTTCTTT	CASSVIEMNTEAFF
TRBV9	.	.	TRBJ2-3	TGTGCCAGCAGCGTAGAATATGCGGATACGCAGTATTTT	CASSVEYADTQYF
TRBV7-8	TRBD1	.	TRBJ1-1	TGTGCCAGCAGCTTCGGGACAGGGGTTTTTGGGGCTTTCTTT	CASSFGTGVFGAFF
TRBV30	.	.	TRBJ2-2	TGTGCCCGAATAGGAGAGAACACCGGGGAGCTGTTTTTT	CARIGENTGELFF
TRBV7-2	.	.	TRBJ1-5	TGTGCCAGCACCCTCGACGGGAGTGCTCAGCCCCAGCATTTT	CASTLDGSAQPQHF
TRBV6-6	.	.	TRBJ1-5	TGTGCCAGCAGCAAACAGGGCAATCAGCCCCAGCATTTT	CASSKQGNQPQHF
TRBV19	.	.	TRBJ2-7	TGTGCCAGTAGTATAGAAGCGACTCCTAGCTACGAGCAGTACTTC	CASSIEATPSYEQYF
TRBV5-4	TRBD2	.	TRBJ2-3	TGTGCCAGCAGCCCGCGGGGGGCCTCAGGCACAGATACGCAGTATTTT	CASSPRGASGTDTQYF
TRBV28	.	.	TRBJ1-3	TGTGCCAGCAGTTTCGCCCCCGGACAAAGGAGAAACACCATATATTTT	CASSFAPGQRRNTIYF
TRBV10-1	.	.	TRBJ1-5	TGCGCCAGCAGTGAGTCGGGGAGTCAGCCCCAGCATTTT	CASSESGSQPQHF
TRBV6-5	TRBD1	once	TRBJ2-7	TGTGCCAGCAGGAAAGGGACAGGGCCCACCTACGAGCAGTACTTC	CASRKGTGPTYEQYF
TRBV12-3/TRBV12-4	.	.	TRBJ1-5	TGTGCCAGCACCCCGGGGGGCGGTCAGCCCCAGCATTTT	CASTPGGGQPQHF
TRBV19	TRBD1	.	TRBJ2-2	TGTGCCAGTAGAGGACAGGGGTGGGAGCTGTTTTTT	CASRGQGWELFF
TRBV5-8	.	few	TRBJ1-6	TGTGCCAGCAGCTTCCGGGGGGACAATTCACCCCTCCACTTT	CASSFRGDNSPLHF
TRBV6-5	TRBD1	.	TRBJ1-3	TGTGCCAGCAGAGACAGGGGGAGAAACACCATATATTTT	CASRDRGRNTIYF
TRBV29-1	.	.	TRBJ1-1	TGCAGCGTCGGGGGGGGCCGTTACGCTGAAGCTTTCTTT	CSVGGGRYAEAFF
TRBV4-1	.	.	TRBJ1-2	TGCGCCAGCAGCCAAGAGGGGCAGGCCCTATATGGCTACACCTTC	CASSQEGQALYGYTF
TRBV5-4	.	.	TRBJ2-1	TGTGCCAGCAGCTTGGGCCCAGGCGGCGGGGAGCAGTTCTTC	CASSLGPGGGEQFF
TRBV6-5	.	.	TRBJ1-5	TGTGCCAGCAGAACAGGCCCCGATCAGCCCCAGCATTTT	CASRTGPDQPQHF
TRBV19	TRBD1	.	TRBJ1-4	TGTGCCAGTACCAAGACAGGGGAGGATGAAAAACTGTTTTTT	CASTKTGEDEKLFF
TRBV5-4	TRBD2	.	TRBJ2-3	TGTGCCAGCAGCTTCGGGACTACGTCTAGCACAGATACGCAGTATTTT	CASSFGTTSSTDTQYF
TRBV29-1	.	.	TRBJ1-3	TGCAGCGTTGAGGGACAATACGGCTCTGGAAACACCATATATTTT	CSVEGQYGSGNTIYF
TRBV28	TRBD1	.	TRBJ2-2	TGTGCCAGCAGTCTCCCGGGACAGGTGAACACCGGGGAGCTGTTTTTT	CASSLPGQVNTGELFF
TRBV28	.	.	TRBJ1-1	TGTGCCAGCTTCCTTAAGCCGGCGGGCACTGAAGCTTTCTTT	CASFLKPAGTEAFF
TRBV11-1	.	.	TRBJ2-1	TGTGCCAGCGGGGCTAGCGTCAGCTACAATGAGCAGTTCTTC	CASGASVSYNEQFF
TRBV6-5	.	.	TRBJ1-2	TGTGCCAGCTCCCCGGGGATCTATGGCTACACCTTC	CASSPGIYGYTF
TRBV5-6	.	.	TRBJ2-7	TGTGCCAGCAGCTTGGGGGCCTTACGCGCCGGGACCTACGAGCAGTACTTC	CASSLGALRAGTYEQYF
TRBV7-9	.	.	TRBJ1-2	TGTGCCAGCAGCATCCAGGGAAGAAAGGATGGCTACACCTTC	CASSIQGRKDGYTF
TRBV5-8	TRBD1	.	TRBJ2-5	TGTGCCAGCAGCTACCACACAGGGGGTTGGGAGACCCAGTACTTC	CASSYHTGGWETQYF
TRBV30	.	.	TRBJ1-3	TGTGCCTGGGGAGGCGAGCGCTACTCTGGAAACACCATATATTTT	CAWGGERYSGNTIYF
TRBV7-9	.	.	TRBJ2-3	TGTGCCAGCAATCCTCTAGGGGGGGCCCACGGAGATACGCAGTATTTT	CASNPLGGAHGDTQYF
TRBV4-1	.	.	TRBJ2-3	TGCGCCAGCAGCCAAGATCCAGCGGTCTACACAGATACGCAGTATTTT	CASSQDPAVYTDTQYF
TRBV10-3	TRBD1	once	TRBJ1-5	TGTGCCATCAGGGCAGGGACAGGTCACCAGCCCCAGCATTTT	CAIRAGTGHQPQHF
TRBV30	TRBD1	few	TRBJ2-7	TGTGCCTGGATGGGGACAGGCGGGGAGTACTTC	CAWMGTGGEYF
TRBV6-5	.	.	TRBJ1-6	TGTGCCAGCAGTTCTGGGGGGGTTAATTCACCCCTCCACTTT	CASSSGGVNSPLHF
TRBV6-5	.	few	TRBJ1-4	TGTGCCAGCACCACAGGTGGAGAAAAACTGTTTTTT	CASTTGGEKLFF
TRBV2	.	.	TRBJ1-1	TGTGCCAGCAGTGGGACAGCTCTTAACACTGAAGCTTTCTTT	CASSGTALNTEAFF
TRBV27	.	once	TRBJ1-1	TGTGCCAGCACCCATGGCCCCAACACTGAAGCTTTCTTT	CASTHGPNTEAFF
TRBV5-5	.	.	TRBJ1-2	TGTGCCAGCACCCCCCGTTTGGCCAGGGTAGTTTTTCTCAACTATGGCTACACCTTC	CASTPRLARVVFLNYGYTF
TRBV4-1	.	.	TRBJ2-7	TGCGCCAGCAGCCAGGCGATGGGGACTTCCTACGAGCAGTACTTC	CASSQAMGTSYEQYF
TRBV6-5	.	.	TRBJ2-7	TGTGCCAGCAGGCTGAGACAGGTTAGCACCGAGCAGTACTTC	CASRLRQVSTEQYF
TRBV19	.	.	TRBJ1-5	TGTGCCAGTAGGGGGTCAGGGCTCAGCCAGCCCCAGCATTTT	CASRGSGLSQPQHF
TRBV18	.	.	TRBJ2-4	TGTGCCAGCTCACCACCGAATGCGAAAAACATTCAGTACTTC	CASSPPNAKNIQYF
TRBV7-9	TRBD1	.	TRBJ1-3	TGTGCCAGCAGTCGACGGGGACAGCCAAATTCTGGAAACACCATATATTTT	CASSRRGQPNSGNTIYF
TRBV19	.	once	TRBJ2-7	TGTGCCAGTAGTATAAACCCGGGCGGGAACTACGAGCAGTACTTC	CASSINPGGNYEQYF
TRBV20-1	.	.	TRBJ2-4	TGCAGTGCTGGACAGAAAAACATTCAGTACTTC	CSAGQKNIQYF
TRBV23-1	TRBD1	.	TRBJ2-1	TGCGCCAGCAGTCGAAGAGACAGGGGACAAAAGCACAATGAGCAGTTCTTC	CASSRRDRGQKHNEQFF
TRBV13	TRBD1	.	TRBJ1-1	TGTGCCAGCAGCCGCCGACAGGGCCTGAACACTGAAGCTTTCTTT	CASSRRQGLNTEAFF
TRBV29-1	TRBD2	.	TRBJ2-1	TGCAGCGTTGGGAACCTAGCGGACAATGAGCAGTTCTTC	CSVGNLADNEQFF
TRBV3-1/TRBV3-2	TRBD2	.	TRBJ2-2	TGTGCCAGCAGCCGGACTAGCGGAAACACCGGGGAGCTGTTTTTT	CASSRTSGNTGELFF